The next 22 T cell receptor beta chains were all read from a single sample in a study of blood T cell repertoires in COVID-19. The table came from immunoSEQ multiplex PCR; TCRdb's copy has only in-frame clones and leaves some out. This table has 120,000 to 150,000 clones, around 77% appearing once. The sequenced sample was peripheral blood. The receptors were gathered from a man aged 50 to 60 with active or convalescent COVID-19.

The CDR3 sequence is CASSSQGGTGNEQFF. The CDR3, as DNA: TGTGCCAGCAGCTCCCAAGGTGGGACAGGCAATGAGCAGTTCTTC. The rearrangement links TRBV9 to TRBJ2-1; TRBD1 agrees at 8 bases. Trimming cost V 4 bases and J 6 bases; bases outside gene matches: 9. CDR3 length equals 15 residues. Germline CDR1 and CDR2: SGDLS and YYNGEE.

The chain couples TRBV7-9 to TRBJ2-7, with 8 positions matching TRBD1. CDR3 length: 12 residues. Germline V lookup: CDR1 SEHNR, CDR2 FQNEAQ (reference sequence). With 4 bases clipped from V and 5 bases from J, the junction kept 1 base outside the gene matches. This chain's CDR3 is CASSWDRHEQYF. The CDR3 nucleotides read TGTGCCAGCAGCTGGGACAGGCACGAGCAGTACTTC.

This rearrangement joins TRBV3-1 (or the pseudogene TRBV3-2) to TRBJ2-6; TRBD1 matches 9 bases. This CDR3 has 16 amino acids. Losses at the gene ends were 6 bases for V and 4 bases for J; bases not matched to a gene: 7. Germline V gene sequence: CDR1 LGHDT, CDR2 YNNKEL (reference sequence). CDR3 bases: TGTGCCAGCAGTCAACAGGGGGCGGGAGGGGCCAACGTCCTGACTTTC. The encoded protein is CASSQQGAGGANVLTF.

The chain carries TRBV7-2 and TRBJ1-2; 8 bases line up with TRBD1. The CDR3 runs to 13 residues. CDR1 and CDR2 (germline): SGHTA, FQGNSA. V was clipped by 5 bases and J by 6 bases; unmatched bases: 5. The CDR3 DNA is TGTGCCAGCAGCCTAGGACAGGGTGATGGCTACACCTTC. This translates into CASSLGQGDGYTF.

Regarding this clone: This specimen includes other DNA sequences encoding the same CDR3. The V call is TRBV28, the J call TRBJ2-4; TRBD1 matches 10 bases. The germline V gene has CDR1 MDHEN and CDR2 SYDVKM. This CDR3 region has 15 residues. Trimming took 5 bases from V and 7 from J; bases not matched to a gene: 8. This CDR3 reads CASSTGTGDFNIQYF. CDR3 bases: TGTGCCAGCAGTACCGGGACAGGGGATTTCAACATTCAGTACTTC. Using reference TRBV28 and TRBJ2-4 for the parts outside the CDR3, the full variable domain is DVKVTQSSRYLVKRTGEKVFLECVQDMDHENMFWYRQDPGLGLRLIYFSYDVKMKEKGDIPEGYSVSREKKERFSLILESASTNQTSMYLCASSTGTGDFNIQYFGAGTRLSVL.

CDR3 nucleotides: TGTGCCATCAGTGAAATGGCAGGGAGGATGAACACTGAAGCTTTCTTT. Amino acid sequence: CAISEMAGRMNTEAFF. V and J are TRBV10-3 and TRBJ1-1; TRBD1 is a possible D gene (5 bases). CDR3 length: 16 residues. Trimming stripped 3 bases from V and 0 bases from J, with 14 bases between. CDR1 is ENHRY and CDR2 is SYGVKD in the germline V gene.

The rearrangement uses TRBV19 and TRBJ1-1; 7 nucleotides agree with TRBD1. Germline V gene data show CDR1 as LNHDA and CDR2 as SQIVND (reference sequence). V gave up 4 bases and J gave up 3 bases; unmatched junction bases: 8. The CDR3 is 15 residues long. Here the CDR3 DNA reads TGTGCCAGTAGTACGTTATCTCAGGGGGACACTGAAGCTTTCTTT. This encodes CASSTLSQGDTEAFF.

This clone was seen at least ten times. The V call is TRBV28, the J call TRBJ1-2, with D possibly TRBD1 on 6 matching bases. Trimming took off 2 bases at V and 3 bases at J, with 10 bases between the two ends. The CDR3 is made up of 14 amino acids. The germline V gene encodes CDR1 MDHEN and CDR2 SYDVKM. The CDR3 bases are TGTGCCAGCAGTTTAGTCGGGACATACTATGGCTACACCTTC. Protein sequence: CASSLVGTYYGYTF.

This clone appeared a few times. The chain is built from TRBV27 and TRBJ1-6; weak D call: TRBD1 (5 bases). Germline CDR1 is MNHEY and CDR2 is SMNVEV (reference sequence). This CDR3 spans 16 amino acids. The V and J ends lost 2 bases and 8 bases respectively, with 16 bases between them. The CDR3 loop reads CASSLGQGAGDSPLHF. CDR3 nucleotide sequence: TGTGCCAGCAGTTTAGGGCAGGGCGCGGGGGATTCACCCCTCCACTTT.

The chain recombines TRBV9 with TRBJ2-5; 10 bases line up with TRBD2. The CDR3 length is 13 residues. Germline CDR1 and CDR2: SGDLS and YYNGEE. The junction had 1 base not matched to a gene; V was cut back by 4 bases and J by 4 bases. The CDR3 nucleotides are TGTGCCAGCAGCCTAGCGGGAGTAGAGACCCAGTACTTC. Translation: CASSLAGVETQYF.

This chain links TRBV5-5 with TRBJ2-3, with 7 bases that match TRBD2. Trimming at V came to 4 bases and at J to 10 bases, leaving 6 bases not matched to a gene. Germline CDR1 and CDR2: SGHKS and YYEKEE (reference sequence). The CDR3 has 12 residues. CDR3 amino acids: CASSQTGGSQYF. The CDR3 region has the DNA TGTGCCAGCAGCCAGACGGGGGGTTCGCAGTATTTT.

The CDR3, as DNA: TGTGCCACCACAAGAACAGGGGAGAACACTGAAGCTTTCTTT. It encodes CATTRTGENTEAFF. The J gene is TRBJ1-1, the V gene TRBV18, with 7 bases matching TRBD1. This CDR3 contains 14 residues. Germline loops: CDR1 KGHSH, CDR2 LQKENI. The V gene end was trimmed by 10 bases and the J gene end by 1 base; junction bases not matched to a gene: 9.

This clone has more than one count but fewer than ten. The chain has TRBV13 and TRBJ1-1; 10 positions agree with TRBD1. The length of the CDR3 is 15 residues. Germline-derived CDR1 and CDR2 are PRHDT and FYEKMQ (reference sequence). Germline trimming cut 6 bases from V and 1 base from J; bases unmatched to any gene: 5. CDR3 in DNA: TGTGCCAGCAGGGGACAGGGGACAACGAACACTGAAGCTTTCTTT. Translating it yields CASRGQGTTNTEAFF.

This chain uses TRBV7-8 with TRBJ1-5; the match to TRBD1 covers 7 bases. This CDR3 is 16 amino acids long. Germline V gene sequence: CDR1 SGHVS, CDR2 FQNEAQ. V trimming: 3 bases; J trimming: 0 bases; junction bases outside the gene matches: 5. The CDR3 protein is CASSFGTANSNQPQHF. The DNA of the CDR3 is TGTGCCAGCAGCTTCGGGACAGCTAATAGCAATCAGCCCCAGCATTTT.

The chain uses TRBV27 and TRBJ1-5; weak D call: TRBD1 (6 bases). Germline loops: CDR1 MNHEY, CDR2 SMNVEV (reference sequence). The ends were cut back, 4 bases at V and 4 bases at J, with 11 bases in the middle. CDR3 length: 14 amino acids. The CDR3 region is CASSYRGANQPQHF. The DNA of the CDR3 is TGTGCCAGCAGTTACCGGGGGGCTAATCAGCCCCAGCATTTT.

The chain employs TRBV7-3 and TRBJ2-2; 7 nucleotides agree with TRBD2. J gave up 3 bases and V 4 bases, and 5 bases lay outside the gene matches. Germline V gene data show CDR1 as SGHTA and CDR2 as FQGTGA. CDR3 size: 15 residues. CDR3 nucleotides: TGTGCCAGCAGCTCACTAGCGACCCACACCGGGGAGCTGTTTTTT. Amino acid sequence: CASSSLATHTGELFF.

CDR3 nucleotides: TGCAGCGTTGATCCGGGACAGGGGCATTCTTTCTATGGCTACACCTTC. It translates to CSVDPGQGHSFYGYTF. V and J are TRBV29-1 and TRBJ1-2; 10 bases fit TRBD1. V was clipped by 3 bases and J by 4 bases; unmatched bases: 11. The CDR3 length is 16 residues. Germline assignment: CDR1 SQVTM and CDR2 ANQGSEA.

DNA of the CDR3: TGTGCCAGCAGTTCTCTATCCAGCACAGATACGCAGTATTTT. Translated: CASSSLSSTDTQYF. V is TRBV27 and J is TRBJ2-3; no clear D. Germline loops: CDR1 MNHEY, CDR2 SMNVEV (reference sequence). The CDR3 contains 14 residues. The V end was cut by 4 bases, the J end by 0 bases, with 8 bases between.

This clone appeared a few times. The J gene is TRBJ2-3, the V gene TRBV19, with 8 bases that match TRBD2. The CDR3 is 17 amino acids. V dropped 7 bases and J dropped 2; count of bases not matched to a gene: 14. Per germline, CDR1 LNHDA and CDR2 SQIVND (reference sequence). CDR3 sequence: CASTVRLARDFTDTQYF. The CDR3 DNA reads TGTGCCAGTACCGTGAGACTAGCGCGAGACTTCACAGATACGCAGTATTTT. Full variable domain (remainder filled in from reference TRBV19 and TRBJ2-3): DGGITQSPKYLFRKEGQNVTLSCEQNLNHDAMYWYRQDPGQGLRLIYYSQIVNDFQKGDIAEGYSVSREKKESFPLTVTSAQKNPTAFYLCASTVRLARDFTDTQYFGPGTRLTVL.

This chain links TRBV2 with TRBJ2-3, with D possibly being TRBD2 (6 bases). Trimming stripped 6 bases from V and 2 bases from J, with 15 bases between. CDR3 size: 15 residues. From germline, CDR1 is SNHLY and CDR2 FYNNEI. CDR3 residues: CASSLGTGYTDTQYF. In DNA, the CDR3 is TGTGCCAGCAGCCTCGGGACTGGTTACACAGATACGCAGTATTTT.

The chain uses TRBV9 and TRBJ2-3, with 9 bases lining up with TRBD2. Trimming took 0 bases from V and 6 from J; bases not matched to a gene: 5. This CDR3 has 15 residues. Germline V gene sequence: CDR1 SGDLS, CDR2 YYNGEE. CDR3 coding DNA: TGTGCCAGCAGCGTAGGCATTAGCGGGAGTGATACGCAGTATTTT. Protein: CASSVGISGSDTQYF.

The chain has TRBV28 and TRBJ2-5; D might be TRBD1 (5 bases). The germline CDR1 and CDR2 sequences are MDHEN and SYDVKM. The CDR3 extends over 12 amino acids. The DNA of the CDR3 is TGTGGCACAGCAGGGTTTGGGAAGACCCAGTACTTC. Protein: CGTAGFGKTQYF.